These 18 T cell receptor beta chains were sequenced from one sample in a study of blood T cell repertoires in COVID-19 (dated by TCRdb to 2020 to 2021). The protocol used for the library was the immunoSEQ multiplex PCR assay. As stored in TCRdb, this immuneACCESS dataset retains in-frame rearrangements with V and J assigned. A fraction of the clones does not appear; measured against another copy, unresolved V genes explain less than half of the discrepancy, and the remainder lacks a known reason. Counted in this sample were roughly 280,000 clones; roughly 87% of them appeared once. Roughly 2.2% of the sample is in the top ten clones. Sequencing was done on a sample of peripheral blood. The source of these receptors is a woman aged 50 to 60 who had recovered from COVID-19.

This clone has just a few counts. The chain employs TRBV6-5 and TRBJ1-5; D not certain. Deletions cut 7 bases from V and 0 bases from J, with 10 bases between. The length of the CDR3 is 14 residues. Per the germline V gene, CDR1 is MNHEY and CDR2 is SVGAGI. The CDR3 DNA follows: TGTGCCAGCACCCAGCGAGTTAGCAATCAGCCCCAGCATTTT. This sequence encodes CASTQRVSNQPQHF.

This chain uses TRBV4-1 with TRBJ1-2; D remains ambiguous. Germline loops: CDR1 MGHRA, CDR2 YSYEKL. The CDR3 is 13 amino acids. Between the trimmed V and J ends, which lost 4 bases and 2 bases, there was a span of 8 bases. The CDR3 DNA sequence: TGCGCCAGCAGCCTCACAGAGAACTATGGCTACACCTTC. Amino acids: CASSLTENYGYTF.

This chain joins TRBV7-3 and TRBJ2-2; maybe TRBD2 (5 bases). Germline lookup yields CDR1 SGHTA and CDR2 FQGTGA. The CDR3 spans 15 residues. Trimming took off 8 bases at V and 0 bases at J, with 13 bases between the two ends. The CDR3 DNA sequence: TGTGCCAGCTCCGAGCCCGGGACGAACACCGGGGAGCTGTTTTTT. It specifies CASSEPGTNTGELFF.

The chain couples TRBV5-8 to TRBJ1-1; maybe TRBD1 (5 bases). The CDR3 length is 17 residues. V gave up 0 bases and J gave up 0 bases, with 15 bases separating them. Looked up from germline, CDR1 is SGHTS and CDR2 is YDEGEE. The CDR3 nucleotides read TGTGCCAGCAGCTTGGGGGGGGTTCCCCTCATGAACACTGAAGCTTTCTTT. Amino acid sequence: CASSLGGVPLMNTEAFF.

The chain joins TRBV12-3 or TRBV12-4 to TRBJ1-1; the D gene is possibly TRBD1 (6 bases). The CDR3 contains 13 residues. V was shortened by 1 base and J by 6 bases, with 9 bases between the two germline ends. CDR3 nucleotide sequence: TGTGCCAGCAGTTTAGAACAGGGCTCTGAAGCTTTCTTT. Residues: CASSLEQGSEAFF.

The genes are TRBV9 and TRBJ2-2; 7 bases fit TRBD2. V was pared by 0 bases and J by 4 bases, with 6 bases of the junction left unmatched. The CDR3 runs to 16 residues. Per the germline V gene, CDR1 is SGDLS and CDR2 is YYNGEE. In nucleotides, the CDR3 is TGTGCCAGCAGCGTAGGGCCCGGGAGGCGCACCGGGGAGCTGTTTTTT. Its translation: CASSVGPGRRTGELFF.

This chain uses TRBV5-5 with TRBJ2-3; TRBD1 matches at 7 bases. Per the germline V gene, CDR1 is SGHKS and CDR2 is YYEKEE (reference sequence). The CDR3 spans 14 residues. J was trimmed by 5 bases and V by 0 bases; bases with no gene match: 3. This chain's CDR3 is CASSLDYRGDTQYF. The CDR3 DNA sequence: TGTGCCAGCAGCTTGGACTACAGGGGAGATACGCAGTATTTT.

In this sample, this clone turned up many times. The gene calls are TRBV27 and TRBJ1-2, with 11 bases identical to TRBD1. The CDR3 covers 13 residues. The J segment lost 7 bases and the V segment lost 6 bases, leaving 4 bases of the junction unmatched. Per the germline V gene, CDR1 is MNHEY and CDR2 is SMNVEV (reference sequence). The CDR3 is CASSKGQGGGYTF. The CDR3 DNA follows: TGTGCCAGCAGCAAGGGACAGGGGGGTGGCTACACCTTC.

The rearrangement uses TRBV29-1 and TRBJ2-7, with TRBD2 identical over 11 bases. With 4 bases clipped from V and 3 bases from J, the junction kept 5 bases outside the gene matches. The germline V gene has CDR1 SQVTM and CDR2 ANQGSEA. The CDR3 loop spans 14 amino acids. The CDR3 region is CSVGTSGRSYEQYF. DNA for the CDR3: TGCAGCGTTGGCACTAGCGGGAGAAGCTACGAGCAGTACTTC.

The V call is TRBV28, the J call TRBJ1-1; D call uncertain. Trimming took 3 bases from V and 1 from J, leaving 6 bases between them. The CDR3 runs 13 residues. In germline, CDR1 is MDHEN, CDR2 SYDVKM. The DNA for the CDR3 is TGTGCCAGCAGTTTTCGGTCGAACACTGAAGCTTTCTTT. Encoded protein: CASSFRSNTEAFF. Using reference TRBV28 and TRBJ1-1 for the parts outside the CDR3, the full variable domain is DVKVTQSSRYLVKRTGEKVFLECVQDMDHENMFWYRQDPGLGLRLIYFSYDVKMKEKGDIPEGYSVSREKKERFSLILESASTNQTSMYLCASSFRSNTEAFFGQGTRLTVV.

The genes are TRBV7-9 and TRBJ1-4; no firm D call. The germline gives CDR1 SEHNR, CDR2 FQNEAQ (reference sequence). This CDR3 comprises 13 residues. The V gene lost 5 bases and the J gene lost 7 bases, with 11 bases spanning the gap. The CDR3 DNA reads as TGTGCCAGCAGCAACGGCGGGGTTGAAAAACTGTTTTTT. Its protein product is CASSNGGVEKLFF.

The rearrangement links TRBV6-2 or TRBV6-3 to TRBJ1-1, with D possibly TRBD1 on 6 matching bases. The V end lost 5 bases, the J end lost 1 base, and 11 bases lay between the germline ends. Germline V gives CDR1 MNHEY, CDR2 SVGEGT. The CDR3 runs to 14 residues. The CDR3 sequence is CASSDDRQNTEAFF. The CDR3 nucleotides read TGTGCCAGCAGTGATGACAGGCAGAACACTGAAGCTTTCTTT.

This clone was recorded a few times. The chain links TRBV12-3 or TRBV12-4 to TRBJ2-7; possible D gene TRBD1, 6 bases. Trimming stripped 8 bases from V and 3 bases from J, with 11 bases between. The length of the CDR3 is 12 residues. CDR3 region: CASGQGGYEQYF. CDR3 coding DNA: TGTGCCAGCGGACAAGGGGGCTACGAGCAGTACTTC.

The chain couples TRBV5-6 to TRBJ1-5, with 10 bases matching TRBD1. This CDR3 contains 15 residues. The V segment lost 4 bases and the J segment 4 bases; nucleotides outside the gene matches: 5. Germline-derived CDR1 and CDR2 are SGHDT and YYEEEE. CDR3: CASSPGTGVNQPQHF. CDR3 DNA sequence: TGTGCCAGCAGCCCCGGGACAGGGGTAAATCAGCCCCAGCATTTT.

The CDR3 loop is CASSLGIGRGTTNEKLFF. The CDR3 DNA sequence: TGTGCCAGCAGCTTAGGAATAGGCCGCGGCACAACTAATGAAAAACTGTTTTTT. The rearrangement joins TRBV11-2 to TRBJ1-4; D is uncertain. The CDR3 length is 18 residues. Germline V gives CDR1 SGHAT, CDR2 FQNNGV. V was clipped by 1 base and J by 0 bases, with 15 bases between them.

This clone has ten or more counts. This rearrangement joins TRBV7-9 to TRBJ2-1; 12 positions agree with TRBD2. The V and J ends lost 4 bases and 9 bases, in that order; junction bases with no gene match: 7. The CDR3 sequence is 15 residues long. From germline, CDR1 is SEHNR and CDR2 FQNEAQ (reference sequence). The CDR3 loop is CASSSSGRALGEQFF. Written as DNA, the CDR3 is TGTGCCAGCAGCTCTAGCGGGAGGGCCCTTGGTGAGCAGTTCTTC.

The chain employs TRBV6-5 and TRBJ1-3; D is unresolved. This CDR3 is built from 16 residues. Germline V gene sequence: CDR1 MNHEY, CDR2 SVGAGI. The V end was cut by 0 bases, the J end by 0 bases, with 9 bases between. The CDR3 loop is CASSYSGRFSGNTIYF. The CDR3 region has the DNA TGTGCCAGCAGTTACTCGGGCAGGTTCTCTGGAAACACCATATATTTT.

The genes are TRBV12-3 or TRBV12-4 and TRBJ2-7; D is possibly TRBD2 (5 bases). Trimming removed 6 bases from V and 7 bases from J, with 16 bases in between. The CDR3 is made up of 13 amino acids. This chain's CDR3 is CASSLKARTEQYF. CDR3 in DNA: TGTGCCAGCAGCCTAAAGGCCCGGACTGAGCAGTACTTC.